The 29 T cell receptor beta chains presented below share a single source sample, sequenced in a study of shared clonotypes between healthy human individuals. Sequenced by immunoSEQ multiplex PCR; TCRdb stores in-frame clones only, minus some. The table shows about 1.1 million clones, with around three quarters occurring only once. The material sequenced was memory CD4+ T cells from PBMCs. This sample's subset: CD45RA-negative fraction. The receptors were sampled from a man younger than 35 in good health. Some clones in this sample may be carry-over from other donors' samples.

The rearrangement links TRBV4-3 to TRBJ2-3; tentative D call: TRBD1 (7 bases). The CDR3 totals 15 residues. Germline V gene data show CDR1 as LGHNA and CDR2 as YSLEER. The germline V and J ends were trimmed by 4 bases and 5 bases, with 16 bases remaining between them. The DNA for the CDR3 is TGCGCCAGCAGCCTGGCAGGGGGGAGGCTAGATACGCAGTATTTT. Its protein product is CASSLAGGRLDTQYF.

The chain is built from TRBV18 and TRBJ2-1; possible D gene TRBD2, 5 bases. The ends were cut back, 2 bases at V and 0 bases at J, with 14 bases in the middle. This CDR3 is built from 17 residues. The V gene's germline CDR1 is KGHSH and CDR2 LQKENI. CDR3: CASSPWVSGPSYNEQFF. The CDR3, as DNA: TGTGCCAGCTCACCATGGGTCAGCGGACCCTCCTACAATGAGCAGTTCTTC.

V gene TRBV5-4 combines with J gene TRBJ1-1; a weak D match, TRBD1 (5 bases). The CDR3 has 12 residues. Per germline, CDR1 SGHNT and CDR2 YYREEE (reference sequence). V lost 6 bases and J lost 5, with 11 bases in between. CDR3 nucleotide sequence: TGTGCCAGCATGGATTGGGGGACTGAAGCTTTCTTT. Its protein is CASMDWGTEAFF.

J is TRBJ2-7 and V is TRBV5-1; D is possibly TRBD1 (5 bases). The CDR3 is 15 residues long. V was pared by 0 bases and J by 3 bases, with 13 bases between. Looked up from germline, CDR1 is SGHRS and CDR2 is YFSETQ. This CDR3 is CASSLAGQGNYEQYF. The CDR3 DNA reads as TGCGCCAGCAGCTTGGCGGGCCAGGGTAACTACGAGCAGTACTTC. The variable domain in full, completed from reference TRBV5-1 and TRBJ2-7, reads KAGVTQTPRYLIKTRGQQVTLSCSPISGHRSVSWYQQTPGQGLQFLFEYFSETQRNKGNFPGRFSGRQFSNSRSEMNVSTLELGDSALYLCASSLAGQGNYEQYFGPGTRLTVT.

This sequence joins TRBV18 and TRBJ2-7; D gene unclear. The germline gives CDR1 KGHSH, CDR2 LQKENI. V was trimmed by 5 bases and J by 1 base, leaving 9 bases between them. The CDR3 sequence is 13 residues long. This chain's CDR3 is CASSSTQSYEQYF. The CDR3 region has the DNA TGTGCCAGCTCATCGACACAGTCCTACGAGCAGTACTTC.

The gene calls are TRBV6-1 and TRBJ2-1; 13 bases match TRBD2. Trimming at V came to 3 bases and at J to 5 bases, leaving 4 bases not matched to a gene. The CDR3 loop spans 16 amino acids. Germline CDR1 reads MNHNS; CDR2 reads SASEGT. CDR3 residues: CASSDYGTSGNNEQFF. Here the CDR3 DNA reads TGTGCCAGCAGTGATTACGGGACTAGCGGGAACAATGAGCAGTTCTTC.

With regard to this clone: The sample holds other DNA sequences that translate to the same CDR3. The rearrangement uses TRBV14 and TRBJ2-3, with 7 positions matching TRBD1. The V and J ends lost 2 bases and 2 bases, in that order; junction bases with no gene match: 7. CDR1 is SGHDN and CDR2 is FVKESK in the germline V gene. The CDR3 length is 16 residues. The CDR3, as DNA: TGTGCCAGCAGCCAACCGGGACAGTCGCCCACAGATACGCAGTATTTT. Protein product: CASSQPGQSPTDTQYF.

The rearrangement joins TRBV19 to TRBJ1-5; D is unclear. Trimming removed 7 bases from V and 4 bases from J, with 14 bases in between. Germline CDR1 and CDR2: LNHDA and SQIVND (reference sequence). The CDR3 is made up of 14 amino acids. CDR3 DNA sequence: TGTGCCAGTACCATGGGCACTAATAATCAGCCCCAGCATTTT. This encodes CASTMGTNNQPQHF.

This clone was observed a handful of times. The chain employs TRBV6-1 and TRBJ1-4; D call uncertain. The V end lost 2 bases, the J end lost 10 bases, and 14 bases lay between the germline ends. This CDR3 is built from 14 residues. Germline values: CDR1 MNHNS, CDR2 SASEGT. DNA of the CDR3: TGTGCCAGCAGTGAACGACCCTTCCCAATAAAACTGTTTTTT. It specifies CASSERPFPIKLFF.

This clone was observed a single time. Here the CDR3 DNA reads TGTGCCAGCAGCTTGTACGGGGTTGCGAGACAGTACTTC. This gives the protein CASSLYGVARQYF. V usage is TRBV5-4 and J usage is TRBJ2-7; a weak D match, TRBD2 (5 bases). Per germline, CDR1 SGHNT and CDR2 YYREEE (reference sequence). The CDR3 consists of 13 residues. The V and J ends lost 1 base and 10 bases respectively, with 15 bases between them.

V and J are TRBV6-1 and TRBJ2-3; D remains ambiguous. Trimming stripped 7 bases from V and 3 bases from J, with 11 bases between. CDR1 and CDR2 from the germline V gene are MNHNS and SASEGT. The CDR3 length is 13 residues. The CDR3 loop reads CASTPKWTDTQYF. The CDR3 DNA is TGTGCCAGCACTCCCAAATGGACAGATACGCAGTATTTT.

The rearrangement joins TRBV2 to TRBJ1-2; D is ambiguous. Germline V gives CDR1 SNHLY, CDR2 FYNNEI. The length of the CDR3 is 15 residues. With 2 bases removed from V and 4 bases from J, the gap between germline ends came to 14 bases. Written as DNA, the CDR3 is TGTGCCAGCAGTGAACGCACCGCTCGCGTCTATGGCTACACCTTC. The encoded protein is CASSERTARVYGYTF. Variable domain in full (rest from reference TRBV2 and TRBJ1-2): EPEVTQTPSHQVTQMGQEVILRCVPISNHLYFYWYRQILGQKVEFLVSFYNNEISEKSEIFDDQFSVERPDGSNFTLKIRSTKLEDSAMYFCASSERTARVYGYTFGSGTRLTVV.

The chain links TRBV7-3 to TRBJ2-1; D unclear. The CDR3 consists of 14 residues. Deletions cut 4 bases from V and 2 bases from J, with 9 bases between. The germline gives CDR1 SGHTA, CDR2 FQGTGA. In DNA, the CDR3 is TGTGCCAGCAGCTCGGCGAGCCCCTACAATGAGCAGTTCTTC. Residues: CASSSASPYNEQFF.

The CDR3 loop is CASSRLGRGGTNEQFF. In nucleotides, the CDR3 is TGTGCCAGCAGCCGCCTGGGGAGAGGGGGGACCAATGAGCAGTTCTTC. The chain joins TRBV14 to TRBJ2-1; perhaps D is TRBD1 or TRBD2 (6 bases each). Germline loops: CDR1 SGHDN, CDR2 FVKESK. The CDR3 is 16 residues long. The V and J ends lost 4 bases and 6 bases respectively, with 19 bases between them.

V is TRBV4-3 and J is TRBJ1-1; the D is unclear. V lost 1 base and J lost 4, with 19 bases in between. This CDR3 contains 17 residues. From germline, CDR1 is LGHNA and CDR2 YSLEER. The chain's CDR3 is CASSQGARGGIATEAFF. The CDR3 region has the DNA TGCGCCAGCAGCCAAGGCGCGCGAGGCGGAATCGCCACTGAAGCTTTCTTT.

This chain uses TRBV28 with TRBJ2-1; no clear D gene. Trimming shortened V by 4 bases and J by 3 bases, and 4 bases separated the two germline ends. Germline V lookup: CDR1 MDHEN, CDR2 SYDVKM. The CDR3 covers 12 residues. CDR3 coding DNA: TGTGCCAGCAGTTGGGTCTACAATGAGCAGTTCTTC. The encoded protein is CASSWVYNEQFF.

This clone appeared many times. The chain has TRBV30 and TRBJ1-2; D might be TRBD1 (6 bases). The germline CDR1 and CDR2 sequences are GTSNPN and SVGIG (reference sequence). V lost 1 base to trimming and J lost 3 bases, with 24 bases between them. This CDR3 has 18 residues. The DNA for the CDR3 is TGTGCCTGGAGTGATCTCTCCCTTCCGGACAGACTCGACTATGGCTACACCTTC. Translation: CAWSDLSLPDRLDYGYTF.

This chain uses TRBV9 with TRBJ2-7, with 7 nucleotides matching TRBD2. Trimming at V came to 4 bases and at J to 6 bases, leaving 10 bases not matched to a gene. The CDR3 consists of 14 residues. Germline V gene data show CDR1 as SGDLS and CDR2 as YYNGEE. The CDR3 is CASSSSREGGEQYF. The CDR3 DNA reads as TGTGCCAGCAGCTCCTCAAGGGAGGGCGGCGAGCAGTACTTC.

The chain recombines TRBV28 with TRBJ1-5, with 7 bases identical to TRBD1. V was clipped by 6 bases and J by 1 base; unmatched bases: 6. This CDR3 region has 15 residues. Germline CDR1 and CDR2: MDHEN and SYDVKM. The CDR3 loop is CASSQTGISNQPQHF. CDR3 in DNA: TGTGCCAGCAGCCAGACAGGGATCAGCAATCAGCCCCAGCATTTT.

This chain connects TRBV13 to TRBJ2-7, with 7 positions matching TRBD1. The CDR3 has 14 amino acids. With V trimmed by 5 bases and J by 6 bases, 10 bases remained unmatched. CDR1 is PRHDT, CDR2 FYEKMQ, per germline (reference sequence). Written as DNA, the CDR3 is TGTGCCAGCAGCCCAACCGGGACAGCGAGCGAGCAGTACTTC. Translated: CASSPTGTASEQYF.

The chain employs TRBV2 and TRBJ2-1; 7 nucleotides agree with TRBD2. The CDR3 loop spans 13 amino acids. Trimming removed 7 bases from V and 6 bases from J; junction bases left unmatched: 6. Germline V gene data show CDR1 as SNHLY and CDR2 as FYNNEI. CDR3 sequence reads: CASKRGGSNEQFF. The CDR3 DNA follows: TGTGCCAGCAAGCGGGGTGGGAGCAATGAGCAGTTCTTC.

CDR3 nucleotides: TGTGCCAGCAGTTTCCAGGGCTGGGGCTACACCTTC. This encodes CASSFQGWGYTF. The chain employs TRBV28 and TRBJ1-2; D is perhaps TRBD1 (5 bases). The CDR3 has 12 amino acids. The V gene lost 3 bases and the J gene lost 8 bases, with 10 bases spanning the gap. Germline CDR1 MDHEN, CDR2 SYDVKM.

This chain uses TRBV29-1 with TRBJ1-1; D is undetermined. The V gene's germline CDR1 is SQVTM and CDR2 ANQGSEA. The V end lost 1 base, the J end lost 0 bases, and 9 bases lay between the germline ends. The CDR3 is 14 amino acids. The CDR3 reads CSVEGRAMNTEAFF. In DNA form, the CDR3 reads TGCAGCGTTGAAGGCAGAGCCATGAACACTGAAGCTTTCTTT. The variable domain in full, with the rest retrieved from reference TRBV29-1 and TRBJ1-1, is SAVISQKPSRDICQRGTSLTIQCQVDSQVTMMFWYRQQPGQSLTLIATANQGSEATYESGFVIDKFPISRPNLTFSTLTVSNMSPEDSSIYLCSVEGRAMNTEAFFGQGTRLTVV.

A word on this clone: This same CDR3 is encoded by further DNA sequences in the sample. The chain joins TRBV7-2 to TRBJ2-2, with unresolved D. Trimming removed 1 base from V and 4 bases from J, with 7 bases in between. Germline V gene lookup returns CDR1 SGHTA and CDR2 FQGNSA. This CDR3 comprises 14 residues. CDR3 region: CASSLVAGTGELFF. The CDR3, as DNA: TGTGCCAGCAGCTTAGTGGCTGGCACCGGGGAGCTGTTTTTT.

The CDR3 bases are TGTGCCAGCAGTTTATATACAGGGGGAGGTGGCTACACCTTC. Protein: CASSLYTGGGGYTF. The V gene is TRBV28, the J gene TRBJ1-2, with 8 bases identical to TRBD1. Trimming took 1 base from V and 7 from J; bases not matched to a gene: 5. CDR1 is MDHEN, CDR2 SYDVKM, per germline. This CDR3 is 14 amino acids long.

The chain recombines TRBV5-8 with TRBJ1-6; D might be TRBD1 (6 bases). The V and J ends lost 0 bases and 9 bases respectively, with 10 bases between them. CDR1 and CDR2 (germline): SGHTS, YDEGEE. This CDR3 is 14 amino acids long. The CDR3 DNA follows: TGTGCCAGCAGCTTGGTCGGGGGCGGTTCACCCCTCCACTTT. Translating it yields CASSLVGGGSPLHF.

V gene TRBV7-3 combines with J gene TRBJ1-2; D is perhaps TRBD1 (5 bases). Per germline, CDR1 SGHTA and CDR2 FQGTGA. CDR3 length: 14 amino acids. The germline V and J ends were trimmed by 1 base and 4 bases, with 10 bases remaining between them. CDR3 residues: CASSLIAGSYGYTF. DNA for the CDR3: TGTGCCAGCAGCTTAATTGCAGGGAGCTATGGCTACACCTTC.

The chain couples TRBV15 to TRBJ2-1; D perhaps matches TRBD2 (5 bases). From germline, CDR1 is LNHNV and CDR2 YYDKDF (reference sequence). Trimming took 4 bases from V and 1 from J, leaving 17 bases between them. This CDR3 spans 17 amino acids. The DNA for the CDR3 is TGTGCCACCAGCACAGAGGGCCGGGGTGGATCCTACAATGAGCAGTTCTTC. Translating gives CATSTEGRGGSYNEQFF.

This clone was counted only a few times. The chain uses TRBV6-1 and TRBJ2-7; D gene ambiguous. Germline CDR1 and CDR2: MNHNS and SASEGT. Trimming stripped 7 bases from V and 4 bases from J, with 17 bases between. The CDR3 has 14 amino acids. The CDR3, as DNA: TGTGCCAGCACCGAAGGCGGCAGGTCGTACGAGCAGTACTTC. This gives the protein CASTEGGRSYEQYF.